The next 18 T cell receptor beta chains were all read from a single sample in a study of blood T cell repertoires in COVID-19. Clones were sequenced by immunoSEQ multiplex PCR, and TCRdb holds only the in-frame ones, with some missing. Of 350,000 or so clones in the sample, about 87% were seen once. The specimen was peripheral blood. These receptors originate from a woman in her thirties with COVID-19, enrolled during active disease.

The V gene is TRBV6-5, the J gene TRBJ2-1; unclear D gene. Germline CDR1 and CDR2: MNHEY and SVGAGI. V was cut by 2 bases and J by 10 bases, with 12 bases left in between. The CDR3 loop spans 13 amino acids. The CDR3 region has the DNA TGTGCCAGCAGTTACCCCCCTTTCGGGGAGCAGTTCTTC. Amino acid sequence: CASSYPPFGEQFF.

In the case of this clone: Other DNA sequences in the same sample also yield this CDR3. V and J are TRBV6-5 and TRBJ1-4, with a tentative D call TRBD1 (5 bases). The length of the CDR3 is 14 residues. Germline V gene sequence: CDR1 MNHEY, CDR2 SVGAGI. Trimming stripped 5 bases from V and 4 bases from J, with 11 bases between. The CDR3 spells CASSPDRVNEKLFF. CDR3 nucleotide sequence: TGTGCCAGCAGTCCCGACAGAGTTAATGAAAAACTGTTTTTT.

The chain joins TRBV30 to TRBJ1-3; weak D call: TRBD1 (5 bases). CDR3 size: 14 residues. The germline V and J ends were trimmed by 4 bases and 4 bases, with 14 bases remaining between them. CDR1 and CDR2 from the germline V gene are GTSNPN and SVGIG (reference sequence). DNA of the CDR3: TGTGCCTGGACCAGGGATTACTTAGGAAACACCATATATTTT. Encoded protein: CAWTRDYLGNTIYF.

This rearrangement joins TRBV4-3 to TRBJ1-1; no clear D gene. The CDR3 loop spans 15 amino acids. The germline CDR1 and CDR2 sequences are LGHNA and YSLEER. The ends were cut back, 0 bases at V and 2 bases at J, with 10 bases in the middle. For the CDR3, the DNA is TGCGCCAGCAGCCAAGATACGGGTTTAAACACTGAAGCTTTCTTT. Encoded protein: CASSQDTGLNTEAFF.

The CDR3 DNA follows: TGTGCCAGCAGCGTAGAGGGGTATGCGCCAAACACCATATATTTT. The encoded protein is CASSVEGYAPNTIYF. V usage is TRBV9 and J usage is TRBJ1-3; TRBD1 is a possible D gene (5 bases). V gave up 0 bases and J gave up 6 bases, with 13 bases separating them. The CDR3 is 15 amino acids. From germline, CDR1 is SGDLS and CDR2 YYNGEE.

The rearrangement uses TRBV4-3 and TRBJ1-4; TRBD1 aligns across 8 bases. Per germline, CDR1 LGHNA and CDR2 YSLEER. CDR3 length equals 16 residues. V lost 2 bases to trimming and J lost 0 bases; unmatched junction nucleotides: 2. Here the CDR3 DNA reads TGCGCCAGCAGCCAACAACAGGGGGCAACTAATGAAAAACTGTTTTTT. Translated, it gives CASSQQQGATNEKLFF.

The V gene is TRBV30, the J gene TRBJ2-2; D is possibly TRBD1 (6 bases). Germline loops: CDR1 GTSNPN, CDR2 SVGIG (reference sequence). Trimming removed 2 bases from V and 5 bases from J, with 12 bases in between. The CDR3 spans 14 residues. The CDR3 loop reads CAWSWGQGTGELFF. DNA of the CDR3: TGTGCCTGGAGTTGGGGGCAGGGGACCGGGGAGCTGTTTTTT.

The chain combines TRBV5-4 with TRBJ1-6, with D perhaps matching TRBD1 (5 bases). V was clipped by 5 bases and J by 5 bases, with 14 bases between them. Germline loops: CDR1 SGHNT, CDR2 YYREEE (reference sequence). The CDR3 runs to 15 residues. The CDR3 is CASSSNQGNNSPLHF. Written as DNA, the CDR3 is TGTGCCAGCAGTTCCAATCAGGGCAATAATTCACCCCTCCACTTT.

This clone was detected once. V usage is TRBV19 and J usage is TRBJ2-3, with a possible D match to TRBD2 (6 bases). The V and J ends lost 9 bases and 2 bases respectively, with 15 bases between them. The CDR3 sequence is 14 residues long. CDR1 is LNHDA, CDR2 SQIVND, per germline (reference sequence). The CDR3 coding sequence is TGTGCCAGCTCTTCCCCGGGGGACACAGATACGCAGTATTTT. Encoded protein: CASSSPGDTDTQYF.

Details on this clone: Other DNA sequences in this specimen translate into the identical CDR3. This chain connects TRBV2 to TRBJ1-2; 10 positions agree with TRBD1. CDR3 size: 14 residues. Looked up from germline, CDR1 is SNHLY and CDR2 is FYNNEI. With V trimmed by 6 bases and J by 4 bases, 5 bases remained unmatched. The CDR3: CASSDRGLGYGYTF. The CDR3 nucleotides are TGTGCCAGCAGCGACAGGGGGCTGGGCTATGGCTACACCTTC. Combining the CDR3 with reference TRBV2 and TRBJ1-2 gives the whole variable domain EPEVTQTPSHQVTQMGQEVILRCVPISNHLYFYWYRQILGQKVEFLVSFYNNEISEKSEIFDDQFSVERPDGSNFTLKIRSTKLEDSAMYFCASSDRGLGYGYTFGSGTRLTVV.

The chain recombines TRBV9 with TRBJ1-2; TRBD1 might be the D (6 bases). Trimming removed 4 bases at V and 2 bases at J, with 12 bases between. Germline CDR1 is SGDLS and CDR2 is YYNGEE. This CDR3 is built from 14 residues. The CDR3 sequence: CASSSGDINYGYTF. The CDR3 DNA reads TGTGCCAGCAGCTCCGGGGACATAAACTATGGCTACACCTTC.

This clone was detected once. The CDR3 protein is CASRTGPQNSPLHF. The CDR3 nucleotides are TGTGCCAGCAGGACGGGTCCGCAGAATTCACCCCTCCACTTT. The chain combines TRBV25-1 with TRBJ1-6; D call uncertain. The CDR3 consists of 14 residues. Per germline, CDR1 MGHDK and CDR2 SYGVNS. V lost 6 bases, J lost 7 bases, and 13 bases lay in between.

This clone was seen only once. This sequence joins TRBV7-8 and TRBJ1-5; unclear D gene. V lost 1 base, J lost 6 bases, and 7 bases lay in between. The CDR3 spans 13 residues. Germline CDR1 reads SGHVS; CDR2 reads FQNEAQ. In DNA form, the CDR3 reads TGTGCCAGCAGCTTAGTACGCGGTCAGCCCCAGCATTTT. Translated, it gives CASSLVRGQPQHF. The full variable domain, completed using reference TRBV7-8 and TRBJ1-5, is GAGVSQSPRYKVAKRGQDVALRCDPISGHVSLFWYQQALGQGPEFLTYFQNEAQLDKSGLPSDRFFAERPEGSVSTLKIQRTQQEDSAVYLCASSLVRGQPQHFGDGTRLSIL.

The chain joins TRBV28 to TRBJ1-2; D gene uncertain. V was clipped by 3 bases and J by 4 bases, with 3 bases between them. Germline CDR1 MDHEN, CDR2 SYDVKM. The CDR3 has 11 amino acids. The DNA of the CDR3 is TGTGCCAGCAGTTTGGCCTATGGCTACACCTTC. It codes for CASSLAYGYTF.

The chain uses TRBV29-1 and TRBJ1-2; possibly TRBD1 for D (6 bases). Germline V gene data show CDR1 as SQVTM and CDR2 as ANQGSEA. The CDR3 totals 15 residues. V was trimmed by 3 bases and J by 0 bases, leaving 14 bases between them. The CDR3 region is CSVDGGTIANYGYTF. CDR3 DNA sequence: TGCAGCGTTGACGGGGGGACAATAGCTAACTATGGCTACACCTTC.

This chain's CDR3 is CASSTTTGTSGYNEQFF. The CDR3 DNA reads TGTGCCAGTAGTACAACAACCGGGACTAGCGGTTACAATGAGCAGTTCTTC. This chain joins TRBV19 and TRBJ2-1, with 11 bases matching TRBD2. This CDR3 has 17 amino acids. The V gene end was trimmed by 4 bases and the J gene end by 4 bases; junction bases not matched to a gene: 9. Germline CDR1 and CDR2: LNHDA and SQIVND (reference sequence).

This clone was found once. The rearrangement uses TRBV5-4 and TRBJ2-7, with D perhaps TRBD1 (5 bases). The CDR3 contains 13 residues. The germline V gene encodes CDR1 SGHNT and CDR2 YYREEE (reference sequence). Trimming took 7 bases from V and 0 from J, leaving 11 bases between them. CDR3 sequence reads: CASRAGASYEQYF. In DNA form, the CDR3 reads TGTGCCAGCCGCGCTGGGGCCTCCTACGAGCAGTACTTC.

The chain combines TRBV5-5 with TRBJ2-3, with 7 bases lining up with TRBD2. The length of the CDR3 is 14 residues. Germline lookup yields CDR1 SGHKS and CDR2 YYEKEE (reference sequence). The ends lost 0 bases at V and 2 bases at J; junction bases unmatched: 0. DNA for the CDR3: TGTGCCAGCAGCTTGGGACTAGCCACAGATACGCAGTATTTT. It is translated as CASSLGLATDTQYF.